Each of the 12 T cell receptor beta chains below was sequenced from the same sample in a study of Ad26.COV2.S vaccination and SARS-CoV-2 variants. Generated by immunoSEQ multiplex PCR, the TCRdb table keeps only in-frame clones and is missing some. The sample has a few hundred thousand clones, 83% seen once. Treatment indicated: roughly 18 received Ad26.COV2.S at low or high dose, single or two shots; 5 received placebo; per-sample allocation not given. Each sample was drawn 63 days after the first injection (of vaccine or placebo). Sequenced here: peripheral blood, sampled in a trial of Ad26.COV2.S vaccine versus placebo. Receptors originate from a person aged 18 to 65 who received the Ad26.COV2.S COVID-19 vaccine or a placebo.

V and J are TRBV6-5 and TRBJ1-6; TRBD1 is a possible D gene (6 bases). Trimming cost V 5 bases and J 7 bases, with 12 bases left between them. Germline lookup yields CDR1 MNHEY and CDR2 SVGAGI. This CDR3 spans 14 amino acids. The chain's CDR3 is CASSRTDLNSPLHF. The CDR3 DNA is TGTGCCAGCAGTCGGACAGACTTAAATTCACCCCTCCACTTT.

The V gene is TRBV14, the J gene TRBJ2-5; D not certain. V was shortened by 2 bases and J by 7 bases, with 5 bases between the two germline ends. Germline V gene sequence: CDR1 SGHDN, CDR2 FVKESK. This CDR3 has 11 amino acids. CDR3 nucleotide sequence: TGTGCCAGCAGCCAACTAGGGACCCAGTACTTC. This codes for CASSQLGTQYF.

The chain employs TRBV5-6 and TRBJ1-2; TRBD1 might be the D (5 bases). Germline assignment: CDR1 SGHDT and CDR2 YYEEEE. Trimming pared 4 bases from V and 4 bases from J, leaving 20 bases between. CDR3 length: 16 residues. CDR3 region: CASSPLGRVRGYGYTF. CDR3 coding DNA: TGTGCCAGCAGCCCCCTGGGCAGGGTACGTGGCTATGGCTACACCTTC.

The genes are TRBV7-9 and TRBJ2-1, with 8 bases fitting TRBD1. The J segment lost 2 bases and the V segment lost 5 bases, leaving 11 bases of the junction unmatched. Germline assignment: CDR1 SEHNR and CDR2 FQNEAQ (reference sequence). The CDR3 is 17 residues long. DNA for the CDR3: TGTGCCAGCAGCCCGCCGTTCCGGGACAGGCCCTACAATGAGCAGTTCTTC. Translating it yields CASSPPFRDRPYNEQFF.

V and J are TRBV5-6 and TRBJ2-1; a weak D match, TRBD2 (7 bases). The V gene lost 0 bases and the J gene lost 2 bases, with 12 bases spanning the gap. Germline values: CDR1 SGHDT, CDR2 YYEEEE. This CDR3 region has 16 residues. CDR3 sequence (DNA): TGTGCCAGCAGCTTGGAGGCGGGGGCCACCTACAATGAGCAGTTCTTC. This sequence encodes CASSLEAGATYNEQFF.

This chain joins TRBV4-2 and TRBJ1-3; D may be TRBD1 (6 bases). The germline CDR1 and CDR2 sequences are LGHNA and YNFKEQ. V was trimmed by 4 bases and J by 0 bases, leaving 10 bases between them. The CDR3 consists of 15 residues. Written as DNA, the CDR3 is TGTGCCAGCAGCCCGCAGGGGAACTCTGGAAACACCATATATTTT. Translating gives CASSPQGNSGNTIYF.

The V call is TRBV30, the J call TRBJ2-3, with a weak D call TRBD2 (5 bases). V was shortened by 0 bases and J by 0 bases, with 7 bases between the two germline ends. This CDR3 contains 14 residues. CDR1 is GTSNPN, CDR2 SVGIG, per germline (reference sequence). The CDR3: CAWSVGGSTDTQYF. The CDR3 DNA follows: TGTGCCTGGAGTGTAGGCGGGAGCACAGATACGCAGTATTTT. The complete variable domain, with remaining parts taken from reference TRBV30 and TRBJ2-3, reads SQTIHQWPATLVQPVGSPLSLECTVEGTSNPNLYWYRQAAGRGLQLLFYSVGIGQISSEVPQNLSASRPQDRQFILSSKKLLLSDSGFYLCAWSVGGSTDTQYFGPGTRLTVL.

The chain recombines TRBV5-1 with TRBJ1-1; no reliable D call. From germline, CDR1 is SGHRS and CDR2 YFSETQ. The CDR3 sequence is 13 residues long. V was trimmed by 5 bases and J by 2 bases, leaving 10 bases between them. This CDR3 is CASSRTVNTEAFF. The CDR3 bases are TGCGCCAGCAGTCGGACGGTTAACACTGAAGCTTTCTTT.

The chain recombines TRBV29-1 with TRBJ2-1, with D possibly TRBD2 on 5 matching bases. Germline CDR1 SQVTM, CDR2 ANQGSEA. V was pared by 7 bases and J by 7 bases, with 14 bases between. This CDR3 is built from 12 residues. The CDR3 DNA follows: TGCAGCGCTCTCGGGGAAGCGAATGAGCAGTTCTTC. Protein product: CSALGEANEQFF.

CDR3: CASSHRPPVGTSPADTQYF. The CDR3 nucleotides read TGTGCCAGCAGTCACCGACCCCCGGTTGGGACTAGCCCCGCAGATACGCAGTATTTT. This sequence joins TRBV27 and TRBJ2-3, with TRBD2 matching 9 bases. J was trimmed by 4 bases and V by 5 bases; bases with no gene match: 19. Germline V CDR1 and CDR2: MNHEY, SMNVEV (reference sequence). The CDR3 runs to 19 residues.

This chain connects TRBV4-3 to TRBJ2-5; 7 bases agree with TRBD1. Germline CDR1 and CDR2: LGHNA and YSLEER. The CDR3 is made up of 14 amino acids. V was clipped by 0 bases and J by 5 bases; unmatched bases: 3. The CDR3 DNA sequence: TGCGCCAGCAGCCAAGACAGGGGGTGGGAGACCCAGTACTTC. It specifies CASSQDRGWETQYF.

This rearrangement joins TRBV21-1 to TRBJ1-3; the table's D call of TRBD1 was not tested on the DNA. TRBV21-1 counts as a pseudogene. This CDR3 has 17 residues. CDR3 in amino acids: CASSKVGGGGSGNTIYF. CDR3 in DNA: TGTGCCAGCAGCAAAGTAGGTGGGGGCGGGTCTGGAAACACCATATATTTT.